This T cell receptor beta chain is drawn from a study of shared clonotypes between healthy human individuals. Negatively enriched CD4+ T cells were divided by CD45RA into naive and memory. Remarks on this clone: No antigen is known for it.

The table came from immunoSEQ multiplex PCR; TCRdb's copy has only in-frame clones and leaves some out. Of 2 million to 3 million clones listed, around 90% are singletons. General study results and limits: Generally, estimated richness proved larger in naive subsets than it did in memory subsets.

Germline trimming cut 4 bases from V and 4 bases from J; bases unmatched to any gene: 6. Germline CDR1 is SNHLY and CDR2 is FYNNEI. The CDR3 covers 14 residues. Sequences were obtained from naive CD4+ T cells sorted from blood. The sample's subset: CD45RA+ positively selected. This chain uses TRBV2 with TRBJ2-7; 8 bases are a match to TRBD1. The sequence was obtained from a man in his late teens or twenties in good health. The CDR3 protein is CASSVQGVGYEQYF. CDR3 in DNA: TGTGCCAGCAGTGTACAGGGGGTAGGTTACGAGCAGTACTTC.